The entry below describes one TCR beta chain. This table comes from immunoSEQ multiplex PCR, and its TCRdb copy is limited to in-frame clones, with some not included. This sample carries 70,000 or so clones, 84% of them seen once, and the ten largest clones take around 0.73%. The CDR3 is 13 amino acids. Per germline, CDR1 SGHKS and CDR2 YYEKEE (reference sequence). Trimming pared 4 bases from V and 6 bases from J, leaving 11 bases between. This entry comes from a study of OX40 agonist ivuxolimab in advanced cancers. Study background: Hepatocellular carcinoma, melanoma, renal cell or head and neck cancer occurred in dose-escalation patients. Three patients showed partial responses: one hepatocellular carcinoma and two cutaneous melanoma cases.

The input for sequencing was CD4+ or CD8+ T cells sorted from blood, taken in a trial of the OX40 agonist ivuxolimab. The source of this sequence is an adult with an advanced solid tumor such as melanoma, head and neck, liver or kidney cancer. The V call is TRBV5-5, the J call TRBJ2-1; D unresolved. CDR3 amino acids: CASSQERGNEQFF. The DNA of the CDR3 is TGTGCCAGCAGCCAAGAGAGAGGCAATGAGCAGTTCTTC.